The 31 T cell receptor beta chains in this list originate from one sample, sequenced in a study of read filtering for tumor transcriptome and immune sequencing. From about 400 ng of RNA, a library with molecular barcoded alpha/delta and beta/gamma adaptors was made. TCRdb ran MiXCR on the reads and lists one entry per CDR3 protein. The sample consists of tens of thousands of distinct CDR3 sequences, 13% to 15% of them appearing once. Material: a population of CD138-negative cells sorted from bone marrow. These receptors all stem from a donor aged 40 or over with multiple myeloma.

This clonotype was observed at least ten times. The J gene is TRBJ1-3, the V gene TRBV12-3 or TRBV12-4; D not resolved. There are 13 residues in the CDR3. Trimming took off 8 bases at V and 7 bases at J, with 15 bases between the two ends. The CDR3 region is CASGELGGNTIYF. In nucleotides, the CDR3 is TGTGCCAGCGGAGAATTGGGTGGCAACACCATATATTTT.

This clonotype was counted a few times. V is TRBV30 and J is TRBJ1-2, with D hard to call. Germline V gene data show CDR1 as GTSNPN and CDR2 as SVGIG (reference sequence). Trimming left V 4 bases short and J 4 bases short, with 10 bases between. The CDR3 is 12 residues long. CDR3 loop: CAWTEGGYGYTF. The DNA of the CDR3 is TGTGCCTGGACGGAGGGCGGCTATGGCTACACCTTC.

This clonotype has at least ten counts. The chain is built from TRBV21-1 and TRBJ2-7; the DNA was not compared with TRBD2, the D call given in the table. TRBV21-1 is deemed a pseudogene. This CDR3 contains 18 residues. CDR3 residues: CASSKAGSGPRNGYEQYF. The CDR3 DNA sequence: TGTGCCAGCAGCAAAGCTGGTAGCGGCCCGAGAAATGGCTACGAGCAGTACTTC.

On this clonotype itself: A much larger clone differs by one base, so this may be a read error. The CDR3 ends on some other residue instead of the conserved phenylalanine or tryptophan, so this is likely a read error. The chain recombines TRBV11-2 with TRBJ2-2, with TRBD2 matching 8 bases. CDR1 SGHAT and CDR2 FQNNGV come from the germline V gene. This CDR3 is 14 amino acids long. The J segment lost 10 bases and the V segment lost 4 bases, leaving 8 bases of the junction unmatched. The CDR3 region has the DNA TGTGCCAGCAGCTCACTAGCGGTGGGCGAGGAGCTGTTTTCT. It specifies CASSSLAVGEELFS.

This clonotype was counted ten times or more. The chain combines TRBV27 with TRBJ1-5; 9 bases map to TRBD1. The ends lost 5 bases at V and 1 base at J; junction bases unmatched: 18. This CDR3 comprises 20 residues. The germline gives CDR1 MNHEY, CDR2 SMNVEV (reference sequence). The CDR3 bases are TGTGCCAGCAGTACTCTCCTTCCGGGACAGGGACTGTTGAGCAATCAGCCCCAGCATTTT. As protein: CASSTLLPGQGLLSNQPQHF.

This clonotype was counted ten times or more. The V gene is TRBV6-6, the J gene TRBJ1-1, with TRBD1 matching over 9 bases. The V gene's germline CDR1 is MNHNY and CDR2 SVGAGI (reference sequence). The CDR3 extends over 16 amino acids. V trimming: 5 bases; J trimming: 3 bases; junction bases outside the gene matches: 10. CDR3 sequence: CASSPLQGQGHTEAFF. In nucleotides, the CDR3 is TGTGCCAGCAGTCCACTCCAGGGACAGGGACACACTGAAGCTTTCTTT.

This clonotype was counted ten times or more. The chain has TRBV7-9 and TRBJ2-7; D gene uncertain. CDR3 size: 14 residues. Germline CDR1 reads SEHNR; CDR2 reads FQNEAQ (reference sequence). Between the trimmed V and J ends, which lost 2 bases and 4 bases, there was a span of 12 bases. The DNA of the CDR3 is TGTGCCAGCAGCTTAAGTCAAATGGGATACGAGCAGTACTTC. Translating it yields CASSLSQMGYEQYF.

Notes on this clonotype: Mismatch with germline at one junction end may stem from a read error. This chain connects TRBV5-1 to TRBJ2-1, with 9 bases lining up with TRBD1. This CDR3 region has 15 residues. From germline, CDR1 is SGHRS and CDR2 YFSETQ. In nucleotides, the CDR3 is TGCGCCAGCAGCTCGGAGGGACAGGGCTACAACGAGCAGTTCTTC. Protein product: CASSSEGQGYNEQFF.

Details on this clonotype: One junction end does not reproduce the germline sequence, and a read error may be involved. The chain combines TRBV7-9 with TRBJ2-2; TRBD1 might be the D (6 bases). Germline assignment: CDR1 SEHNR and CDR2 FQNEAQ (reference sequence). The CDR3 contains 13 residues. In nucleotides, the CDR3 is TGTGCCAGCAGCTTGGGGGACACCGGGGAGCTGCTTTTT. Translated, it gives CASSLGDTGELLF.

A single count supports this clonotype. A clone one base away is much larger, so this may be a read error. The V gene is TRBV28, the J gene TRBJ2-2, with D possibly TRBD1 on 6 matching bases. V was trimmed by 8 bases and J by 4 bases, leaving 17 bases between them. The germline gives CDR1 MDHEN, CDR2 SYDVKM. CDR3 length: 15 amino acids. The CDR3 DNA reads as TGTGCCAGCTTGCAGGGGCCAGGTGGCACCGGGGAGCTGTTTTTT. As protein: CASLQGPGGTGELFF.

Points on this clonotype: A much larger clone differs from this one at a single base, so this may be a read error. The chain couples TRBV5-1 to TRBJ1-3, with D unclear. Germline values: CDR1 SGHRS, CDR2 YFSETQ. This CDR3 spans 15 amino acids. Trimming pared 1 base from V and 0 bases from J, leaving 8 bases between. The CDR3 bases are TGCGCCAGCAGCTTGACAAGGGACTCTGGAAACACCATATATTTT. Translation: CASSLTRDSGNTIYF.

Notes on this clonotype: This could be a read error, since a much larger clone is one nucleotide away. The CDR3 does not end in the conserved phenylalanine or tryptophan, so this is likely a read error. The chain has TRBV6-1 and TRBJ1-2, with D perhaps matching TRBD1 (5 bases). V lost 8 bases to trimming and J lost 1 base, with 11 bases between them. Germline lookup yields CDR1 MNHNS and CDR2 SASEGT. CDR3 length: 13 residues. This chain's CDR3 is CASEGASNYGYTL. The CDR3 nucleotides are TGTGCCAGCGAAGGGGCGAGTAACTATGGCTACACCCTC.

This clonotype was detected many times. The chain recombines TRBV12-3 or TRBV12-4 with TRBJ2-7; 15 nucleotides agree with TRBD2. V gave up 5 bases and J gave up 2 bases; unmatched junction bases: 19. The CDR3 runs 21 residues. The CDR3 bases are TGTGCCAGCAGTCCGTGGGCTTCCGGGACTAGCGGGAGGAGGCCCGCCTACGAGCAGTACTTC. Its protein product is CASSPWASGTSGRRPAYEQYF.

This clonotype was counted between two and nine times. One junction end disagrees with the germline gene, perhaps due to a read error. The chain uses TRBV5-1 and TRBJ2-3; D perhaps matches TRBD1 (5 bases). Germline CDR1 and CDR2: SGHRS and YFSETQ. This CDR3 has 16 residues. CDR3 sequence: CACSFEQAARANTQYF. CDR3 nucleotides: TGCGCCTGCAGCTTCGAACAGGCCGCCAGAGCAAATACGCAGTATTTT. The full variable domain, in which reference TRBV5-1 and TRBJ2-3 provide the parts outside the CDR3, is KAGVTQTPRYLIKTRGQQVTLSCSPISGHRSVSWYQQTPGQGLQFLFEYFSETQRNKGNFPGRFSGRQFSNSRSEMNVSTLELGDSALYLCACSFEQAARANTQYFGPGTRLTVL.

This clonotype was seen many times. This chain joins TRBV7-9 and TRBJ1-1; D is ambiguous. Germline V gene sequence: CDR1 SEHNR, CDR2 FQNEAQ (reference sequence). The CDR3 is made up of 17 amino acids. V was cut by 2 bases and J by 0 bases, with 16 bases left in between. CDR3 nucleotide sequence: TGTGCCAGCAGCTTAAAAATCGAGGGTAGGGTGAACACTGAAGCTTTCTTT. Translated: CASSLKIEGRVNTEAFF.

As for this clonotype: A single base separates this from a much larger clone, so it may be a read error. This rearrangement joins TRBV28 to TRBJ2-3, with TRBD1 matching over 9 bases. This CDR3 comprises 15 residues. Germline CDR1 reads MDHEN; CDR2 reads SYDVKM. CDR3 nucleotide sequence: TGTGCCAGCAGTCCTCCGGACAGGGGAAAAGATACGCGGTATTTT. Its protein product is CASSPPDRGKDTRYF.

This clonotype was observed at least ten times. The chain uses TRBV5-1 and TRBJ2-3, with 10 bases aligning to TRBD2. The CDR3 runs 16 residues. CDR1 SGHRS and CDR2 YFSETQ come from the germline V gene. The ends lost 1 base at V and 2 bases at J; junction bases unmatched: 4. CDR3 bases: TGCGCCAGCAGCTTGACTAGCGGGACAAACACAGATACGCAGTATTTT. This encodes CASSLTSGTNTDTQYF.

This clonotype has a count of ten or more. The chain carries TRBV28 and TRBJ2-1; tentatively, D is TRBD1 or TRBD2 (5 bases each). The CDR3 runs to 16 residues. Trimming cost V 3 bases and J 4 bases, with 16 bases left between them. Germline values: CDR1 MDHEN, CDR2 SYDVKM. The CDR3 region is CASSLIGAGSYNEQFF. The CDR3 DNA follows: TGTGCCAGCAGTTTGATCGGGGCAGGTTCGTACAATGAGCAGTTCTTC.

Comments on this clonotype: A much larger clone is a single base away; this may be a read error. This chain uses TRBV29-1 with TRBJ2-7, with D perhaps matching TRBD1 (6 bases). Trimming cost V 6 bases and J 2 bases, with 20 bases left between them. This CDR3 spans 15 amino acids. CDR1 SQVTM and CDR2 ANQGSEA come from the germline V gene. The CDR3 DNA is TGCAGCGTATTTCTTAGACAGGCCATCCCCTACGAGCAGTACTTC. This translates into CSVFLRQAIPYEQYF.

This clonotype has a handful of counts. Relative to the germline gene, one junction end is altered; a read error may explain this. The chain has TRBV6-1 and TRBJ1-5; D gene ambiguous. The germline V gene encodes CDR1 MNHNS and CDR2 SASEGT. CDR3 length: 14 residues. The CDR3 DNA sequence: TGTGCCAGCAGTGGGGAGGGTGGCGATCACCCCCAGCATTTT. It encodes CASSGEGGDHPQHF.

This clonotype has a count of ten or more. This rearrangement joins TRBV2 to TRBJ2-4; maybe TRBD1 (6 bases). V lost 5 bases to trimming and J lost 4 bases, with 12 bases between them. Looked up from germline, CDR1 is SNHLY and CDR2 is FYNNEI. The CDR3 is 14 residues long. CDR3 nucleotide sequence: TGTGCCAGCAGTCCTCAGGGGAAAAAAAACATTCAGTACTTC. It translates to CASSPQGKKNIQYF.

The sample holds many counts of this clonotype. The chain employs TRBV20-1 and TRBJ2-5; the D gene is possibly TRBD2 (6 bases). The V gene lost 6 bases and the J gene lost 4 bases, with 15 bases spanning the gap. This CDR3 region has 13 residues. CDR1 DFQATT and CDR2 SNEGSKA come from the germline V gene (reference sequence). The CDR3: CSAPVGGGETQYF. The CDR3 DNA reads TGCAGTGCCCCGGTGGGGGGTGGAGAGACCCAGTACTTC.

In its sample, this clonotype was seen many times. The J gene is TRBJ2-4, the V gene TRBV7-8, with D tentatively TRBD2 (6 bases). The CDR3 is made up of 16 amino acids. CDR1 SGHVS and CDR2 FQNEAQ come from the germline V gene. Trimming removed 2 bases at V and 3 bases at J, with 14 bases between. CDR3 DNA sequence: TGTGCCAGCAGCTTATTTGACTTGGGACTCAAAAACATTCAGTACTTC. It encodes CASSLFDLGLKNIQYF.

This clonotype was detected many times. The chain links TRBV7-7 to TRBJ2-1, with 14 bases identical to TRBD2. J was trimmed by 8 bases and V by 2 bases; bases with no gene match: 5. CDR3 length equals 16 residues. CDR1 and CDR2 from the germline V gene are SSHAT and FNYEAQ (reference sequence). The CDR3 is CASSLTGTSGSDEQFF. CDR3 DNA sequence: TGTGCCAGCAGCTTAACCGGGACTAGCGGGAGCGATGAGCAGTTCTTC.

Many counts were recorded for this clonotype. V gene TRBV28 combines with J gene TRBJ2-3; 7 nucleotides align to TRBD2. The V gene's germline CDR1 is MDHEN and CDR2 SYDVKM. V was clipped by 4 bases and J by 3 bases; unmatched bases: 10. The CDR3 is 16 residues long. The CDR3 coding sequence is TGTGCCAGCAGTTACCAGGAGGGGAGGGATACAGATACGCAGTATTTT. Protein sequence: CASSYQEGRDTDTQYF.

This clonotype came up a few times. A read error may explain this, as a much larger clone is one base away. V is TRBV29-1 and J is TRBJ2-7; the D is unclear. From germline, CDR1 is SQVTM and CDR2 ANQGSEA. V shed 3 bases and J shed 0 bases, with 12 bases lying between them. This CDR3 is 14 amino acids long. CDR3 region: CSVELASSSYEQYF. In DNA form, the CDR3 reads TGCAGCGTTGAGCTGGCCTCCTCCTCCTACGAGCAGTACTTC.

This clonotype occurred many times. The chain has TRBV9 and TRBJ2-5; 9 nucleotides match TRBD1. Germline loops: CDR1 SGDLS, CDR2 YYNGEE. This CDR3 region has 15 residues. V dropped 4 bases and J dropped 5; count of bases not matched to a gene: 9. The CDR3 region has the DNA TGTGCCAGCAGCTCACAAACAGGGGGCTACGAGACCCAGTACTTC. This translates into CASSSQTGGYETQYF.

Regarding this clonotype: A single base separates this from a much larger clone, so it may be a read error. It is likely a read error, because the conserved phenylalanine at the end of the CDR3 is missing. The rearrangement joins TRBV2 to TRBJ2-1; 8 positions match TRBD1. V trimming: 6 bases; J trimming: 7 bases; junction bases outside the gene matches: 8. This CDR3 region has 14 residues. CDR1 is SNHLY and CDR2 is FYNNEI in the germline V gene. CDR3 sequence reads: CASSGQGDLNEQFL. The CDR3 bases are TGTGCCAGCAGCGGACAGGGAGATCTAAATGAGCAGTTCCTC.

This clonotype was seen ten or more times. A read error may explain this, as a much larger clone is one base away. The chain has TRBV9 and TRBJ2-1; D not certain. The germline gives CDR1 SGDLS, CDR2 YYNGEE. The CDR3 is 13 residues long. For the CDR3, the DNA is TGTGCCAGCAGCGAGAAGGGATACAGTGAGCAGTTCTTC. It encodes CASSEKGYSEQFF.

As for this clonotype: A read error is possible here, since a much larger clone lies one base away. Because the CDR3 is missing its conserved closing phenylalanine or tryptophan, this is likely a read error. The genes are TRBV18 and TRBJ2-5, with TRBD1 identical over 9 bases. V was pared by 0 bases and J by 3 bases, with 5 bases of the junction left unmatched. Germline lookup yields CDR1 KGHSH and CDR2 LQKENI. The CDR3 contains 16 residues. In DNA form, the CDR3 reads TGTGCCAGCTCACCACCGACGGGACAGGGAGAAGAGACCCAGTACTCC. Translation gives CASSPPTGQGEETQYS.

As concerns this clonotype: A much larger clone differs from this one at a single base, so this may be a read error. This chain connects TRBV3-1 to TRBJ2-5; the D gene is possibly TRBD2 (5 bases). The CDR3 length is 15 residues. V lost 0 bases and J 5 bases, leaving 13 bases between the germline ends. Germline CDR1 and CDR2: LGHDT and YNNKEL (reference sequence). The CDR3 spells CASSQDRAEQETQYF. As DNA, the CDR3 is TGTGCCAGCAGCCAAGATAGAGCGGAGCAGGAGACCCAGTACTTC.